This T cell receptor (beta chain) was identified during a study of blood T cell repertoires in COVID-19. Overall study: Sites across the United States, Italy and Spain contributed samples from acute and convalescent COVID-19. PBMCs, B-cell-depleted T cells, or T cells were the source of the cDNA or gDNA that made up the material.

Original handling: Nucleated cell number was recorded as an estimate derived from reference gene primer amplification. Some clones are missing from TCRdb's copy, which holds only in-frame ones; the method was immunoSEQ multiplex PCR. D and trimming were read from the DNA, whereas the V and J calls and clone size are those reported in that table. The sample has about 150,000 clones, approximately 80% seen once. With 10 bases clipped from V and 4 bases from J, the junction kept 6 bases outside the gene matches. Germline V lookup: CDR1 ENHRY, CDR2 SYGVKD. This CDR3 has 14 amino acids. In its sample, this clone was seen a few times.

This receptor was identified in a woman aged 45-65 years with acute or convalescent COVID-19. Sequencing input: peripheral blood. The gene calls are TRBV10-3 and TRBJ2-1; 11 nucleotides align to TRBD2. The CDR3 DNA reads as TGTGCCAGCACCGGGACTAGCGGTTACAATGAGCAGTTCTTC. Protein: CASTGTSGYNEQFF.